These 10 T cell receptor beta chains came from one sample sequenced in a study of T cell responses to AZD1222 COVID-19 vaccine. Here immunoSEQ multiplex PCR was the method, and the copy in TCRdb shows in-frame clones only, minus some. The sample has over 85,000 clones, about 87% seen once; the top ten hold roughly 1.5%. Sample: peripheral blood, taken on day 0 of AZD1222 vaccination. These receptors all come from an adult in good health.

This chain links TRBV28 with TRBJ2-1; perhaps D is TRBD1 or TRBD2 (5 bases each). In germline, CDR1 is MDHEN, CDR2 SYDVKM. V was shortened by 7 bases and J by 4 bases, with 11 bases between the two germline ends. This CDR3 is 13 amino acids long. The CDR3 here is CASTGTLYNEQFF. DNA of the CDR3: TGTGCCAGCACCGGGACCTTATACAATGAGCAGTTCTTC.

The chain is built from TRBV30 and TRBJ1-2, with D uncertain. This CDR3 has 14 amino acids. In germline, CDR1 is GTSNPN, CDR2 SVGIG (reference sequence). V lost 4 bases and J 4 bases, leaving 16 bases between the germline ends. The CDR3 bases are TGTGCCTGGATCCCCGGGATGCAGCCCTATGGCTACACCTTC. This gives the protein CAWIPGMQPYGYTF.

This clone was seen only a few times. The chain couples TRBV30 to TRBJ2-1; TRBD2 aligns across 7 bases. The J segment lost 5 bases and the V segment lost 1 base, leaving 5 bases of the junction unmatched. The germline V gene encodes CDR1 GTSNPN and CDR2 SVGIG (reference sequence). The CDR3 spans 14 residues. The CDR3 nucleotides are TGTGCCTGGAGTGGCGGGAGAGGTCACAATGAGCAGTTCTTC. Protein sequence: CAWSGGRGHNEQFF.

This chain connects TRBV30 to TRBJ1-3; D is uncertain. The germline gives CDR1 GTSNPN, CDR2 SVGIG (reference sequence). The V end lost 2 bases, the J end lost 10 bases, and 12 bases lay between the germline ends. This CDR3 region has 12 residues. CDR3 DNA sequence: TGTGCCTGGAGTCTCCCGGGCGGGACCATATATTTT. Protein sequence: CAWSLPGGTIYF.

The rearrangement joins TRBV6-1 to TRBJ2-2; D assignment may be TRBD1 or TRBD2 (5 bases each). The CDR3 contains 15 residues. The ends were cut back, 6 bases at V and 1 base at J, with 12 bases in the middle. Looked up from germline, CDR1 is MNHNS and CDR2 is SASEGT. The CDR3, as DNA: TGTGCCAGCAGCCTTTGGGGGAAGAACACCGGGGAGCTGTTTTTT. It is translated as CASSLWGKNTGELFF.

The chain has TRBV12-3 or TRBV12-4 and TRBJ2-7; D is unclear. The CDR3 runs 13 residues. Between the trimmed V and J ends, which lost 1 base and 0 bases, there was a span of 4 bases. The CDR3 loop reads CASSLGTSYEQYF. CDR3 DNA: TGTGCCAGCAGTTTAGGAACCTCCTACGAGCAGTACTTC.

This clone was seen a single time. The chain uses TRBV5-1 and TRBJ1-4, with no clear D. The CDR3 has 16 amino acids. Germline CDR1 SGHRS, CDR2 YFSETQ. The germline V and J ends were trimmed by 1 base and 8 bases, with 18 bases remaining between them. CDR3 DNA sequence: TGCGCCAGCAGCTTGATACCGGTAGAAGGAGGAGAAAAACTGTTTTTT. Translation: CASSLIPVEGGEKLFF.

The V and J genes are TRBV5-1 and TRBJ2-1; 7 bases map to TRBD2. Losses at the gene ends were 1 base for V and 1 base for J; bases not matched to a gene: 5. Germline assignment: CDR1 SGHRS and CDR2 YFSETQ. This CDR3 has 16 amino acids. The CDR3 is CASSLPSAGSYNEQFF. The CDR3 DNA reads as TGCGCCAGCAGCTTGCCGTCAGCGGGGTCCTACAATGAGCAGTTCTTC. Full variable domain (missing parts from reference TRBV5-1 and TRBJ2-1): KAGVTQTPRYLIKTRGQQVTLSCSPISGHRSVSWYQQTPGQGLQFLFEYFSETQRNKGNFPGRFSGRQFSNSRSEMNVSTLELGDSALYLCASSLPSAGSYNEQFFGPGTRLTVL.

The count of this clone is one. The DNA for the CDR3 is TGCGCCGTGGGATTGCGGGGGGGTGGCTACACCTTC. This gives the protein CAVGLRGGGYTF. The chain combines TRBV10-2 with TRBJ1-2, with D possibly being TRBD1 (5 bases). The CDR3 loop spans 12 amino acids. The V end was cut by 11 bases, the J end by 7 bases, with 17 bases between. Germline-derived CDR1 and CDR2 are WSHSY and SAAADI.

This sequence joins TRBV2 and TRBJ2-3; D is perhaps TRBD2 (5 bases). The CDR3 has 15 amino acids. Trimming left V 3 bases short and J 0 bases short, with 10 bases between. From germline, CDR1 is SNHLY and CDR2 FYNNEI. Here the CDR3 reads CASSEAAASTDTQYF. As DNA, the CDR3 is TGTGCCAGCAGTGAGGCAGCGGCTAGCACAGATACGCAGTATTTT.